This TCR beta chain was captured by sequencing in a study of CD8+ T cells in alopecia areata. Deletions cut 5 bases from V and 2 bases from J, with 16 bases between. There are 14 residues in the CDR3. Germline V gives CDR1 SQVTM, CDR2 ANQGSEA. RNA was isolated and reverse transcribed to cDNA, the sequencing template. TCRdb keeps only in-frame clones here, not all; method: immunoSEQ multiplex PCR. This table has 100,000 to 150,000 clones, roughly 50% appearing once. Alopecia areata patients provided lesional scalp punch biopsies and peripheral blood. CD4+ and CD8+ T cells were sorted from PBMCs. This chain links TRBV29-1 with TRBJ2-7; D is perhaps TRBD1 (6 bases). The sequence was obtained from a human donor with alopecia areata. Input material: NKG2D-low CD8+ T cells sorted from blood. CDR3 region: CSVSGTPKAYEQYF. The DNA of the CDR3 is TGCAGCGTTTCCGGGACACCTAAGGCCTACGAGCAGTACTTC.